The 18 T cell receptor beta chains reported below all come from one sample, sequenced in a study of T-cell memory formation after mild COVID-19 (dated by TCRdb to the early 2020s). Receptors were amplified or captured by 5' RACE. Instrument on record: Illumina NovaSeq 6000. TCRdb itself trimmed the public reads at Q25 with fastp, ran MiXCR and retained productive beta chains. Identical CDR3 proteins give one entry, which carries the most common genes and DNA. The sample table records 250,000 to 350,000 distinct CDR3 sequences; 15% to 20% of these occur just once. The ten largest account for roughly 20% of the sample. Source material: PBMCs or a T cell subset sorted from them (not recorded which). Source of these receptors: a man younger than 35 who had mild COVID-19 (a few samples of this study predate the infection). The sample titles of this study are shuffled in the database, so cell type and time point are left out; the donor was told from shared clones.

The chain recombines TRBV6-5 with TRBJ2-5, with D unresolved. This CDR3 is 13 amino acids long. Per the germline V gene, CDR1 is MNHEY and CDR2 is SVGAGI. The V end lost 2 bases, the J end lost 5 bases, and 9 bases lay between the germline ends. The CDR3 is CASSYTLGETQYF. CDR3 nucleotide sequence: TGTGCCAGCAGTTACACGCTCGGGGAGACCCAGTACTTC.

This clonotype was seen more than once but under ten times. The V call is TRBV7-8, the J call TRBJ2-5; weak D call: TRBD2 (6 bases). Trimming took off 5 bases at V and 3 bases at J, with 16 bases between the two ends. Germline loops: CDR1 SGHVS, CDR2 FQNEAQ. The CDR3 covers 15 residues. The CDR3 DNA is TGTGCCAGCAGCCGGAGGGCAGGGCGGAAAGAGACCCAGTACTTC. Amino acid sequence: CASSRRAGRKETQYF.

This rearrangement joins TRBV20-1 to TRBJ2-3; D gene unclear. This CDR3 spans 11 amino acids. V lost 4 bases and J 3 bases, leaving 5 bases between the germline ends. From germline, CDR1 is DFQATT and CDR2 SNEGSKA (reference sequence). The CDR3 DNA reads TGCAGTGCTATGGCGACAGATACGCAGTATTTT. It specifies CSAMATDTQYF.

The sample holds a few counts of this clonotype. The chain carries TRBV12-3 or TRBV12-4 and TRBJ2-5, with a tentative D call TRBD2 (7 bases). Deletions cut 4 bases from V and 4 bases from J, with 13 bases between. CDR3 length: 14 amino acids. CDR3 protein: CASSSGGGGETQYF. CDR3 nucleotides: TGTGCCAGCAGTTCTGGGGGGGGCGGAGAGACCCAGTACTTC.

The chain uses TRBV12-3 or TRBV12-4 and TRBJ2-2, with D possibly TRBD2 on 7 matching bases. V lost 0 bases and J 6 bases, leaving 20 bases between the germline ends. The CDR3 length is 18 residues. CDR3 sequence reads: CASSLAHLGGGKSGELFF. DNA of the CDR3: TGTGCCAGCAGTTTAGCGCATTTAGGGGGAGGGAAATCCGGGGAGCTGTTTTTT.

The V call is TRBV25-1, the J call TRBJ2-2, with TRBD1 as a possible D gene (6 bases). Germline loops: CDR1 MGHDK, CDR2 SYGVNS. The CDR3 length is 14 residues. Trimming pared 6 bases from V and 4 bases from J, leaving 12 bases between. CDR3 bases: TGTGCCAGCAGCCCTCAGGGGAGCACCGGGGAGCTGTTTTTT. It codes for CASSPQGSTGELFF.

This clonotype appeared a few times. The V call is TRBV6-1, the J call TRBJ2-1; D unresolved. Germline assignment: CDR1 MNHNS and CDR2 SASEGT. The CDR3 sequence is 14 residues long. Trimming removed 3 bases from V and 4 bases from J, with 10 bases in between. DNA for the CDR3: TGTGCCAGCAGTGACCCCGGCTCATACAATGAGCAGTTCTTC. Protein: CASSDPGSYNEQFF.

In this sample, this clonotype turned up a few times. This chain uses TRBV24-1 with TRBJ2-3; 9 bases align to TRBD1. V shed 3 bases, J shed 2 bases, and the junction held 5 bases outside the gene matches. This CDR3 region has 16 residues. CDR1 is KGHDR, CDR2 SFDVKD, per germline. CDR3 protein: CATSDPTGGYTDTQYF. The DNA of the CDR3 is TGTGCCACCAGTGATCCAACAGGGGGCTACACAGATACGCAGTATTTT.

This rearrangement joins TRBV7-2 to TRBJ1-5; D is undetermined. CDR3 length equals 13 residues. V was clipped by 5 bases and J by 9 bases, with 14 bases between them. Per the germline V gene, CDR1 is SGHTA and CDR2 is FQGNSA. DNA for the CDR3: TGTGCCAGCAGCCCCGAGACCGCCTGGCCCCAGCATTTT. Protein sequence: CASSPETAWPQHF. Drawing the rest from reference TRBV7-2 and TRBJ1-5, the complete variable domain is GAGVSQSPSNKVTEKGKDVELRCDPISGHTALYWYRQSLGQGLEFLIYFQGNSAPDKSGLPSDRFSAERTGGSVSTLTIQRTQQEDSAVYLCASSPETAWPQHFGDGTRLSIL.

This clonotype came up a few times. J is TRBJ1-5 and V is TRBV5-6; D is perhaps TRBD1 (5 bases). V was clipped by 2 bases and J by 4 bases, with 10 bases between them. Germline V gene sequence: CDR1 SGHDT, CDR2 YYEEEE. The CDR3 is made up of 14 amino acids. CDR3 amino acids: CASSFRGGNQPQHF. Here the CDR3 DNA reads TGTGCCAGCAGCTTTCGGGGGGGGAATCAGCCCCAGCATTTT. Supplemented by reference TRBV5-6 and TRBJ1-5, the full variable domain reads DAGVTQSPTHLIKTRGQQVTLRCSPKSGHDTVSWYQQALGQGPQFIFQYYEEEERQRGNFPDRFSGHQFPNYSSELNVNALLLGDSALYLCASSFRGGNQPQHFGDGTRLSIL.

As DNA, the CDR3 is TGTGCCATCAGTGAGTCGTACAGGGGAGGCTACACCTTC. Its protein product is CAISESYRGGYTF. This sequence joins TRBV10-3 and TRBJ1-2, with TRBD1 matching over 7 bases. V gave up 0 bases and J gave up 8 bases; unmatched junction bases: 3. This CDR3 is 13 amino acids long. Germline loops: CDR1 ENHRY, CDR2 SYGVKD.

The chain employs TRBV10-3 and TRBJ2-1, with TRBD2 matching 12 bases. Germline CDR1 is ENHRY and CDR2 is SYGVKD. After removal of 7 bases from V and 9 bases from J, the junction contained 10 bases not matched to a gene. The CDR3 loop spans 15 amino acids. This CDR3 is CAITLAGGHVPEQFF. CDR3 in DNA: TGTGCCATCACTCTAGCGGGGGGGCACGTTCCTGAGCAGTTCTTC.

This clonotype was seen a few times. This chain connects TRBV25-1 to TRBJ2-5; unclear D gene. CDR1 and CDR2 from the germline V gene are MGHDK and SYGVNS. V was pared by 2 bases and J by 5 bases, with 3 bases between. This CDR3 comprises 11 residues. This CDR3 is CASSEMETQYF. Here the CDR3 DNA reads TGTGCCAGCAGTGAAATGGAGACCCAGTACTTC. Full variable domain (outside the CDR3, taken from reference TRBV25-1 and TRBJ2-5): EADIYQTPRYLVIGTGKKITLECSQTMGHDKMYWYQQDPGMELHLIHYSYGVNSTEKGDLSSESTVSRIRTEHFPLTLESARPSHTSQYLCASSEMETQYFGPGTRLLVL.

The rearrangement uses TRBV3-1 and TRBJ1-2; TRBD1 agrees at 8 bases. The CDR3 totals 13 residues. Germline trimming cut 5 bases from V and 8 bases from J; bases unmatched to any gene: 7. The germline V gene has CDR1 LGHDT and CDR2 YNNKEL (reference sequence). The CDR3 sequence: CASSWGQDSGYTF. The CDR3 DNA follows: TGTGCCAGCAGCTGGGGACAGGATAGCGGCTACACCTTC.

This chain joins TRBV14 and TRBJ2-1; D gene unclear. CDR1 SGHDN and CDR2 FVKESK come from the germline V gene. The CDR3 has 14 amino acids. V lost 5 bases, J lost 10 bases, and 18 bases lay in between. This chain's CDR3 is CASSTLGVYQEQFF. In DNA form, the CDR3 reads TGTGCCAGCAGCACCCTAGGTGTGTATCAGGAGCAGTTCTTC.

This clonotype appeared a few times. The gene calls are TRBV18 and TRBJ2-7; 7 nucleotides agree with TRBD2. The CDR3 is 15 amino acids. From germline, CDR1 is KGHSH and CDR2 LQKENI. V shed 4 bases and J 5 bases; nucleotides not matched to a gene: 11. The CDR3 here is CASSLATSRGHEQYF. The CDR3 coding sequence is TGTGCCAGCTCACTGGCGACTAGCAGAGGCCACGAGCAGTACTTC.

The V call is TRBV9, the J call TRBJ2-3; D possibly corresponds to TRBD1 (6 bases). The germline V and J ends were trimmed by 3 bases and 1 base, with 15 bases remaining between them. Germline V lookup: CDR1 SGDLS, CDR2 YYNGEE. This CDR3 region has 16 residues. The CDR3 protein is CASSASRDTRTDTQYF. Written as DNA, the CDR3 is TGTGCCAGCAGCGCGAGCCGGGACACCCGCACAGATACGCAGTATTTT.

The table lists this clonotype with a few counts. The rearrangement links TRBV6-5 to TRBJ1-4; D might be TRBD1 (6 bases). CDR3 length equals 13 residues. Germline CDR1 MNHEY, CDR2 SVGAGI. Trimming removed 6 bases at V and 8 bases at J, with 13 bases between. The CDR3 bases are TGTGCCAGCAGGAGAGGGGGTCGGGAAAAACTGTTTTTT. As protein: CASRRGGREKLFF.